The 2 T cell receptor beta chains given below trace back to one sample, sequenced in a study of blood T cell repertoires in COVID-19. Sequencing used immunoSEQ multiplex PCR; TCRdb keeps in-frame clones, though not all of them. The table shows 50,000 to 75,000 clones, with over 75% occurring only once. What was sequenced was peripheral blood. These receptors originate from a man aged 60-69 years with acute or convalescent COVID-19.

CDR3 sequence (DNA): TGTGCCAGCAGACCGGACAGGGACCCACCCGGGGAGCTGTTTTTT. The encoded protein is CASRPDRDPPGELFF. The chain joins TRBV11-1 to TRBJ2-2; 8 nucleotides align to TRBD1. The ends lost 6 bases at V and 6 bases at J; junction bases unmatched: 9. Germline V lookup: CDR1 SGHAT, CDR2 FQDESV (reference sequence). The CDR3 is 15 amino acids.

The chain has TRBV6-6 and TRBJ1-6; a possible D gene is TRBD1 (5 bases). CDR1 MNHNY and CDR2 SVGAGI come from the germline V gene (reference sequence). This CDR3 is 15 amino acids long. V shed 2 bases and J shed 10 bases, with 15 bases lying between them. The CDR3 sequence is CASSYGQGQGSPLHF. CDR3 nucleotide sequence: TGTGCCAGCAGTTACGGGCAGGGCCAGGGATCACCCCTCCACTTT.